The entry below describes one T cell receptor (beta chain). The junction departs from germline at one end; a sequencing error may be responsible. Germline values: CDR1 SSHAT, CDR2 FNYEAQ (reference sequence). This CDR3 has 19 residues. As to time point: recipient sample about 28 days before transplant, after cytoreduction. Recipients were bled about 28 days pretransplant and at posttransplant days 30, 100, 180. The assay was immunoSEQ multiplex PCR, and TCRdb's table has in-frame clones only and misses some. Of roughly 46,000 clones listed, roughly 80% are singletons. The record originates from a study of T cell clonotyping in hematopoietic cell transplantation. Across the whole study: Recipient samples before transplant were obtained post-cytoreduction.

This TCR came from a man aged 55 to 70 with myelodysplastic syndrome. Some clones in this sample may be carry-over from other donors' samples. This chain joins TRBV7-7 and TRBJ2-1, with D possibly matching TRBD2 (5 bases). The sequencing here drew on peripheral blood mononuclear cells, taken before stem cell transplant. The CDR3 nucleotides read TGTGCTAGCAGCTTGGAGGCAGTCCCTTTCGGAATCTCCTACAATGAGCAGTTCTTC. Translation gives CASSLEAVPFGISYNEQFF.